These T cell receptor beta chains were read from a single sample in a study of blood T cell repertoires in COVID-19. The assay was immunoSEQ multiplex PCR, and TCRdb's table has in-frame clones only and misses some. This sample has approximately 270,000 clones, with about four fifths found just once. The specimen was peripheral blood. These receptors all stem from a person between 65 and 79 years old with COVID-19, enrolled during active disease. Each CDR3 is given without its conserved first and last residue. Fields, in order: clone size, V gene, J gene, CDR3 protein. Clone sizes are given selectively: once, few, many, or a class where the clone is expanded.

clone size: -
V gene: TRBV6-2/TRBV6-3
J gene: TRBJ1-1
CDR3 protein: ASSYGAGNTEAF

clone size: -
V gene: TRBV29-1
J gene: TRBJ2-7
CDR3 protein: SVLKLRDRAYEQY

clone size: -
V gene: TRBV4-1
J gene: TRBJ1-5
CDR3 protein: ASSARDSRVEPQH

clone size: -
V gene: TRBV9
J gene: TRBJ2-6
CDR3 protein: ASSVVSGQSNVLT

clone size: -
V gene: TRBV2
J gene: TRBJ1-5
CDR3 protein: ASSEGRDRFRRPQH

clone size: -
V gene: TRBV5-1
J gene: TRBJ2-2
CDR3 protein: ASSRVGQGSNTGELF

clone size: few
V gene: TRBV25-1
J gene: TRBJ1-5
CDR3 protein: ASSPTGPNQPQH

clone size: -
V gene: TRBV19
J gene: TRBJ1-6
CDR3 protein: ASSIGLENSPLH

clone size: -
V gene: TRBV10-2
J gene: TRBJ2-2
CDR3 protein: ASSVVAGELDTGELF

clone size: -
V gene: TRBV6-2/TRBV6-3
J gene: TRBJ2-3
CDR3 protein: ASSHPRLAGGQGTQY

clone size: many
V gene: TRBV29-1
J gene: TRBJ2-3
CDR3 protein: SVELSGADTQY

clone size: -
V gene: TRBV5-1
J gene: TRBJ2-5
CDR3 protein: ASSWTGGETQY

clone size: medium-sized
V gene: TRBV9
J gene: TRBJ2-1
CDR3 protein: ASSVGGGRDEQF

clone size: -
V gene: TRBV27
J gene: TRBJ2-7
CDR3 protein: ASSLSQGGYYEQY

clone size: -
V gene: TRBV24-1
J gene: TRBJ1-2
CDR3 protein: ATSDLRYEDYGYT

clone size: -
V gene: TRBV5-6
J gene: TRBJ2-1
CDR3 protein: ASSQRGPFSSSYNEQF

clone size: -
V gene: TRBV5-5
J gene: TRBJ1-3
CDR3 protein: ASSLAGRNTIY